The T cell receptor beta chain under discussion was sequenced for a study of shared clonotypes between healthy human individuals. Study overall: The study used three CD4 naive, three CD4 memory, two CD8 naive and one CD8 memory plate per donor. Points from the study as a whole: Non-shared clonotypes had lower generation probabilities than clonotypes shared by all four sorted-subset donors.

The germline V and J ends were trimmed by 5 bases and 8 bases, with 16 bases remaining between them. The germline V gene encodes CDR1 SGHTA and CDR2 FQGNSA. The CDR3 length is 14 residues. Profiled with immunoSEQ multiplex PCR; TCRdb holds only in-frame clones, not every one. The table shows about 2.4 million clones, with over 85% occurring only once. Adults of Caucasian background living in Nashville, Tennessee made up all donors. In the case of this clone: The antigen remains unidentified.

Input material: naive CD4+ T cells from PBMCs. Regarding subset: CD45RA+ positively selected. This TCR was recovered from a man younger than 30 in good health. Some clones in this sample may be carry-over from other donors' samples. The chain has TRBV7-2 and TRBJ1-3, with D uncertain. CDR3: CASSVGNRADTIYF. The CDR3 DNA is TGTGCCAGCAGCGTGGGAAATAGGGCCGACACCATATATTTT.